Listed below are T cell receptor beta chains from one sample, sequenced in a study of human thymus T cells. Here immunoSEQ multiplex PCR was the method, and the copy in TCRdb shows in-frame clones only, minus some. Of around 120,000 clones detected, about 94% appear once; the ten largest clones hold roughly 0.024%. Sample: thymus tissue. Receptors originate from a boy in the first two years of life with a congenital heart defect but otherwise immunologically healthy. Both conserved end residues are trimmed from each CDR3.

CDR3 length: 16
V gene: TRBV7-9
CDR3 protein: ASSFPVGGGSNTGELF

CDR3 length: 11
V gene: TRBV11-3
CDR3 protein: ASSLTIYYGYT

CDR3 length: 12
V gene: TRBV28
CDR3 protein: ASNLTGGTDTQY

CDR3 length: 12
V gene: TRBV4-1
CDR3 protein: ASSRGQTIYGYT

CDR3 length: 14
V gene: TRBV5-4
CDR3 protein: ASSLDSYSSYNEQF

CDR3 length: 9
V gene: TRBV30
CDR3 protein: AWIHPAGYT

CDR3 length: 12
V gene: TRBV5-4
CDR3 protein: ASSPDRKGQPQH

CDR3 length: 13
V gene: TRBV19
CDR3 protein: ASSIRGGGADTQY

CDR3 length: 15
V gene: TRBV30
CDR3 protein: AWSVKGQGREGNGYT

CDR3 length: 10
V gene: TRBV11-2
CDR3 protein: ASSPGRYKAF

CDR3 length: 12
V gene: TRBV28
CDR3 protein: ASRGLRVSYEQY

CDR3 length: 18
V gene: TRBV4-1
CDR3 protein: ASREAGLAGGRPFEYEQY

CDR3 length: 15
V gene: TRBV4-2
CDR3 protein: ASSQGGQGNPKYEQY

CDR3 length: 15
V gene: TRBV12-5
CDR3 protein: ASGLVIWQGIPDTQY

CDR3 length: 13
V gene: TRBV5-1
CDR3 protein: ASSLDDRVAYEQY

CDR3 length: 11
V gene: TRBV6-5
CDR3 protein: ASRQLAEYEQY

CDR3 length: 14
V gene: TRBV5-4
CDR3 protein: ASSPPGHINTGELF

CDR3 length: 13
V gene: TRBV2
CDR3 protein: ASSDLTPQRCEQY

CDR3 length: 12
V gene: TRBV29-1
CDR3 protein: SVEASGSYNEQF

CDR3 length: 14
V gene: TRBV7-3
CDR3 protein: ASSPEAGGPPDTQY

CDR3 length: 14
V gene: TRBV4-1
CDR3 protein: ASSQASGELTDTQY

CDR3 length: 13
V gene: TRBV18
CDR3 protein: ASSTWDRGLAEAF

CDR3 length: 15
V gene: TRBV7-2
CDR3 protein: ASSPHIAGAFTGELF

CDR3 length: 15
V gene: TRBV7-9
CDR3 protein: ASRPSGGGVSRETQY

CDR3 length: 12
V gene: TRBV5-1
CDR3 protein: ASSPGQKGKRLF

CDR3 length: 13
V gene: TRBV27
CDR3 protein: ASSPKGTGHNEQF

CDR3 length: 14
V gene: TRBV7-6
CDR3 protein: ASSARVAGDTDTQY

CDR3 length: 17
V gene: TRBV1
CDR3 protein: TSSQERMVAVTLQETQY

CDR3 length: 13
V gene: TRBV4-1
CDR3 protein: ASSSKDLAADTQY

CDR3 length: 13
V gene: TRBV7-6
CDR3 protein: ASSPGRVNYNEQF

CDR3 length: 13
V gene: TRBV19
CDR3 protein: ASSIDLRSSHEQY

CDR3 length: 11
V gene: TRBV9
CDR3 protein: ASSVAGNEKLF

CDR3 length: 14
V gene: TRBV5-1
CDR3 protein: ASSLEGRASYYEQY

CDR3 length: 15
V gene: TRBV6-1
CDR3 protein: ASSGDRGVYSNQPQH

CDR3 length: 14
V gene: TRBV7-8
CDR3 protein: ASSFKRAGDNSPLH

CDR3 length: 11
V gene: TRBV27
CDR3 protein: ASSSTSRETQY

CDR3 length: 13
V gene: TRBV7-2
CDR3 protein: ASSSTKRGGNEQF

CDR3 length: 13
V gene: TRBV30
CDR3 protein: AWDLPIGPNTEAF

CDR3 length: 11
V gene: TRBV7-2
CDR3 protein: ASSLTNTYEQY

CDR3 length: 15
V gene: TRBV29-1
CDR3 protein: SVEGSAGRLHTDTQY

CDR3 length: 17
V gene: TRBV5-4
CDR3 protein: ASSLAERADRGGNTEAF

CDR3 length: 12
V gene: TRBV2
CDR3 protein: ASSEARGQQGQY